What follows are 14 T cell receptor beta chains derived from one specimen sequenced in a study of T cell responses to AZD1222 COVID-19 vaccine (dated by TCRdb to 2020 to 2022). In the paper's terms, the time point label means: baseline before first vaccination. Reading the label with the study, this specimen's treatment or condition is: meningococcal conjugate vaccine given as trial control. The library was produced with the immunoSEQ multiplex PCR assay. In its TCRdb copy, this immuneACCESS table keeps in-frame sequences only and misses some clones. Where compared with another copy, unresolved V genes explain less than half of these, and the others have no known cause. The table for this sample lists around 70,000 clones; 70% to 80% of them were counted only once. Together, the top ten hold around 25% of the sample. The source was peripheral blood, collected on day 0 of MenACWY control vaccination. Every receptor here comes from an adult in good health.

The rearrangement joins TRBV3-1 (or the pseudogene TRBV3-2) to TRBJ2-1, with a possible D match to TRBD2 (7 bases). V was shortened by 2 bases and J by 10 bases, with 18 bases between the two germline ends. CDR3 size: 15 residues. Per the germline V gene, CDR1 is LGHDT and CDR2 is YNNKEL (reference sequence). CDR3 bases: TGTGCCAGCAGCCAATTCCTCACACAGGGAGGGGAGCAGTTCTTC. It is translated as CASSQFLTQGGEQFF.

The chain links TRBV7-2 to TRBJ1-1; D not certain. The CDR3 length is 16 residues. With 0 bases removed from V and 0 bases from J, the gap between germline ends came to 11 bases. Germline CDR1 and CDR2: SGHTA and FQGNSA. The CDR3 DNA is TGTGCCAGCAGCTTAGCGGGTGGGCTGATGAACACTGAAGCTTTCTTT. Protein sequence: CASSLAGGLMNTEAFF.

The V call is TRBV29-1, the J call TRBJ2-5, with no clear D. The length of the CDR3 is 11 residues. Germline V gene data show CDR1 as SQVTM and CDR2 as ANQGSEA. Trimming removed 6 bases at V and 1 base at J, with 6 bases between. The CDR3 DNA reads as TGCAGCGTGAGACCCCAAGAGACCCAGTACTTC. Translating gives CSVRPQETQYF.

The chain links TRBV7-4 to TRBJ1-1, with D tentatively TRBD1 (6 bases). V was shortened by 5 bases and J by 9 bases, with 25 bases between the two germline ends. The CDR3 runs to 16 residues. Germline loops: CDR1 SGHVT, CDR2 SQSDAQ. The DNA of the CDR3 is TGTGCCAGCAGCCGACGGGGCTTGGACAGATGGAAGAAAGCTTTCTTT. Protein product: CASSRRGLDRWKKAFF.

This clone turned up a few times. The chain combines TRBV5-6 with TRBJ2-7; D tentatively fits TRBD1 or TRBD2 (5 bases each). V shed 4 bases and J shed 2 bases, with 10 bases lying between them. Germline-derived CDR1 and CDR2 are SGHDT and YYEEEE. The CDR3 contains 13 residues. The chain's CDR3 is CASSPGPAYEQYF. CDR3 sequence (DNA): TGTGCCAGCAGCCCGGGACCGGCCTACGAGCAGTACTTC.

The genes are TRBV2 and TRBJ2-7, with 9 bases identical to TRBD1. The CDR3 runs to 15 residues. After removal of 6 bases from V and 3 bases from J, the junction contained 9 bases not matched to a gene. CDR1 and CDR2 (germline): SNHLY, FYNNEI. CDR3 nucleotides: TGTGCCAGCAGAGCGACAGGGGGAATTGTCTACGAGCAGTACTTC. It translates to CASRATGGIVYEQYF.

CDR3: CASSLWGSNTEAFF. CDR3 DNA: TGCGCCAGCAGCTTGTGGGGATCGAACACTGAAGCTTTCTTT. The chain links TRBV5-1 to TRBJ1-1, with no clear D. This CDR3 comprises 14 residues. Germline V gene lookup returns CDR1 SGHRS and CDR2 YFSETQ. V was trimmed by 1 base and J by 1 base, leaving 8 bases between them.

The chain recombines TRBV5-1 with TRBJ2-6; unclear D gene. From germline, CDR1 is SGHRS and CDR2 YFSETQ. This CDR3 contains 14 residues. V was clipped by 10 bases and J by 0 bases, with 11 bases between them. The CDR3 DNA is TGCGCCTCCGGACCTTTCTCTGGGGCCAACGTCCTGACTTTC. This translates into CASGPFSGANVLTF.

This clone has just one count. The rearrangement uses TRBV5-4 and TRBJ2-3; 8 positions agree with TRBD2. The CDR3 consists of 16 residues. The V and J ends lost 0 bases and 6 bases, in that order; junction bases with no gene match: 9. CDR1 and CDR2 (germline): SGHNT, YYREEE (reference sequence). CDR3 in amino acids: CASSLGVGGGTDTQYF. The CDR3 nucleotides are TGTGCCAGCAGCTTGGGGGTCGGCGGGGGGACCGATACGCAGTATTTT.

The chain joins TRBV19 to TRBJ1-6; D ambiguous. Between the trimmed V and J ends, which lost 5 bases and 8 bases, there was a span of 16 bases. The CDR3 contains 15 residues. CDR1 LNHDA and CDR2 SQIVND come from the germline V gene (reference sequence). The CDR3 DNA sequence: TGTGCCAGTAGTGTGGGATTCGGATCCGATTCACCCCTCCACTTT. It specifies CASSVGFGSDSPLHF.

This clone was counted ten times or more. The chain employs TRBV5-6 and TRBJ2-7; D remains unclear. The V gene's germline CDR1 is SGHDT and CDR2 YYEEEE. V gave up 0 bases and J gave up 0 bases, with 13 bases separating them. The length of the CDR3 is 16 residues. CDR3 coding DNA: TGTGCCAGCAGCTTGGTTGGCGGTGTTTTCTCCTACGAGCAGTACTTC. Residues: CASSLVGGVFSYEQYF.

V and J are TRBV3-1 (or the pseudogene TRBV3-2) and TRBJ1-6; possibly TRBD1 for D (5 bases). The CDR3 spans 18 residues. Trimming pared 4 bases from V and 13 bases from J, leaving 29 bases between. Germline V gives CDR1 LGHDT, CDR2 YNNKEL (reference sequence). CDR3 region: CASSPPRLGAGRSYPLHF. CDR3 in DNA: TGTGCCAGCAGCCCCCCTAGACTCGGGGCAGGAAGGTCTTACCCCCTCCACTTT.

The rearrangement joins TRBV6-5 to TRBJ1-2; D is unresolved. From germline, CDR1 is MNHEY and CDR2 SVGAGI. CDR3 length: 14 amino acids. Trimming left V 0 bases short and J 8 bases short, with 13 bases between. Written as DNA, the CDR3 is TGTGCCAGCAGTTACTCTGGTCCTAAGGACGGCTACACCTTC. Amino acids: CASSYSGPKDGYTF.

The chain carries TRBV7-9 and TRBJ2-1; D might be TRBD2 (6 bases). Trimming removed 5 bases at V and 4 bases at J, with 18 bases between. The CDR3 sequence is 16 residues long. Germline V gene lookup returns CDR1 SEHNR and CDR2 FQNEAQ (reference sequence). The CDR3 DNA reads TGTGCCAGCAGCCCTCGGCGCGGGGCGGGATACAATGAGCAGTTCTTC. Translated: CASSPRRGAGYNEQFF.